The 29 T cell receptor beta chains listed next were all sequenced from one sample in a study of blood T cell repertoires in COVID-19 (dated by TCRdb to the early 2020s). Library preparation used the immunoSEQ multiplex PCR assay. TCRdb's version of the immuneACCESS table is confined to in-frame rearrangements and falls short of the full clone set. An unresolved V gene accounts for under half of the shortfall where checked; the remainder is of unknown origin. This sample lists 200,000 to 300,000 clones; approximately 90% were detected once. Of the sample, 2% to 2.5% falls within the top ten clones. Input material: PBMCs or T cells enriched from blood (not recorded which). The receptors originated from a woman aged 40-49 years with acute COVID-19.

This clone was counted once. The gene calls are TRBV10-3 and TRBJ2-2; TRBD1 might be the D (6 bases). Trimming removed 6 bases at V and 3 bases at J, with 14 bases between. Looked up from germline, CDR1 is ENHRY and CDR2 is SYGVKD. There are 15 residues in the CDR3. This CDR3 reads CAISRTVSDTGELFF. DNA of the CDR3: TGTGCCATCAGCCGGACAGTCTCGGACACCGGGGAGCTGTTTTTT.

This chain joins TRBV28 and TRBJ2-7; a possible D gene is TRBD1 (7 bases). V dropped 5 bases and J dropped 3 bases, with 14 bases sitting between them. The length of the CDR3 is 14 residues. The V gene's germline CDR1 is MDHEN and CDR2 SYDVKM. The CDR3 nucleotides are TGTGCCAGCAGTGGAGGGACAGCAGGCTACGAGCAGTACGTC. As protein: CASSGGTAGYEQYV.

This rearrangement joins TRBV4-3 to TRBJ2-2; 7 nucleotides align to TRBD2. The CDR3 has 15 residues. In germline, CDR1 is LGHNA, CDR2 YSLEER. The V segment lost 6 bases and the J segment 7 bases; nucleotides outside the gene matches: 11. The CDR3 spells CASSRTGGIGGELFF. The DNA for the CDR3 is TGCGCCAGCAGTCGAACCGGGGGGATAGGCGGGGAGCTGTTTTTT.

The genes are TRBV19 and TRBJ2-3, with a possible D match to TRBD1 (5 bases). Between the trimmed V and J ends, which lost 9 bases and 0 bases, there was a span of 16 bases. Germline assignment: CDR1 LNHDA and CDR2 SQIVND (reference sequence). CDR3 length: 15 amino acids. DNA for the CDR3: TGTGCCAGCGGACCCGGACACACTAGCACAGATACGCAGTATTTT. It yields the protein CASGPGHTSTDTQYF. Looking up the rest from reference TRBV19 and TRBJ2-3 gives the full variable domain: DGGITQSPKYLFRKEGQNVTLSCEQNLNHDAMYWYRQDPGQGLRLIYYSQIVNDFQKGDIAEGYSVSREKKESFPLTVTSAQKNPTAFYLCASGPGHTSTDTQYFGPGTRLTVL.

This chain joins TRBV7-9 and TRBJ2-1; the match to TRBD2 covers 12 bases. Germline V gene sequence: CDR1 SEHNR, CDR2 FQNEAQ (reference sequence). CDR3 length equals 15 residues. Trimming cost V 5 bases and J 4 bases; bases outside gene matches: 3. As DNA, the CDR3 is TGTGCCAGCAGCACACTAGCGGGAGGATACAATGAGCAGTTCTTC. Its translation: CASSTLAGGYNEQFF.

This chain connects TRBV5-5 to TRBJ2-5, with D possibly being TRBD2 (6 bases). V was trimmed by 2 bases and J by 1 base, leaving 18 bases between them. The CDR3 totals 17 residues. The germline V gene has CDR1 SGHKS and CDR2 YYEKEE (reference sequence). Written as DNA, the CDR3 is TGTGCCAGCAGCTTTCAATTGGGGGGACGGCTCCAAGAGACCCAGTACTTC. It translates to CASSFQLGGRLQETQYF.

V usage is TRBV29-1 and J usage is TRBJ1-5; maybe TRBD1 (5 bases). The V and J ends lost 4 bases and 6 bases respectively, with 10 bases between them. The CDR3 has 12 residues. Germline V gives CDR1 SQVTM, CDR2 ANQGSEA. For the CDR3, the DNA is TGCAGCGTTGGGGGACTGGGTCAGCCCCAGCATTTT. Amino acids: CSVGGLGQPQHF.

CDR3 amino acids: CSAVSQRYQETQYF. The CDR3 nucleotides read TGCAGCGCTGTATCCCAACGGTACCAAGAGACCCAGTACTTC. The chain employs TRBV29-1 and TRBJ2-5; no firm D call. The CDR3 spans 14 residues. Trimming shortened V by 7 bases and J by 0 bases, and 15 bases separated the two germline ends. CDR1 is SQVTM, CDR2 ANQGSEA, per germline.

This clone appeared a few times. The J gene is TRBJ1-2, the V gene TRBV11-2; 10 positions match TRBD1. V gave up 0 bases and J gave up 2 bases; unmatched junction bases: 6. The CDR3 consists of 17 residues. CDR1 and CDR2 (germline): SGHAT, FQNNGV. The CDR3 protein is CASSLDLGQGWNYGYTF. In nucleotides, the CDR3 is TGTGCCAGCAGCTTAGATCTGGGACAGGGGTGGAACTATGGCTACACCTTC.

This rearrangement joins TRBV21-1 to TRBJ1-1; whether TRBD1, the table's D call, matches the DNA was not checked. TRBV21-1 is a recognized pseudogene. This CDR3 region has 18 residues. The CDR3: CASSPTGTGTHMNTEAFF. The DNA for the CDR3 is TGTGCCAGCAGCCCGACCGGGACAGGCACCCATATGAACACTGAAGCTTTCTTT.

The rearrangement joins TRBV14 to TRBJ1-1; TRBD1 is a possible D gene (5 bases). CDR1 SGHDN and CDR2 FVKESK come from the germline V gene. The V end was cut by 8 bases, the J end by 4 bases, with 17 bases between. This CDR3 region has 14 residues. CDR3: CASWTRREGTEAFF. In DNA, the CDR3 is TGTGCCAGCTGGACACGCAGGGAAGGCACTGAAGCTTTCTTT.

The V call is TRBV12-3 or TRBV12-4, the J call TRBJ2-1; D possibly corresponds to TRBD2 (6 bases). V lost 3 bases to trimming and J lost 9 bases, with 12 bases between them. CDR3 length: 13 residues. Here the CDR3 DNA reads TGTGCCAGCAGTTTCTTGCGGGAAAGTGAGCAGTTCTTC. Its translation: CASSFLRESEQFF.

V is TRBV3-1 (or the pseudogene TRBV3-2) and J is TRBJ2-2, with D possibly matching TRBD2 (6 bases). Germline assignment: CDR1 LGHDT and CDR2 YNNKEL (reference sequence). The CDR3 consists of 13 residues. Trimming shortened V by 1 base and J by 7 bases, and 7 bases separated the two germline ends. In DNA form, the CDR3 reads TGTGCCAGCAGCCAAGGGCGGGACGGGGAGCTGTTTTTT. It codes for CASSQGRDGELFF.

The chain couples TRBV7-9 to TRBJ2-7; no reliable D call. CDR1 and CDR2 from the germline V gene are SEHNR and FQNEAQ (reference sequence). The CDR3 consists of 13 residues. V was clipped by 5 bases and J by 2 bases, with 10 bases between them. CDR3 sequence reads: CASSLAVTYEQYF. Written as DNA, the CDR3 is TGTGCCAGCAGCCTGGCCGTAACCTACGAGCAGTACTTC.

This chain joins TRBV10-3 and TRBJ2-1, with 7 bases matching TRBD1. CDR1 and CDR2 (germline): ENHRY, SYGVKD. This CDR3 is built from 13 residues. V shed 2 bases and J 7 bases; nucleotides not matched to a gene: 2. DNA for the CDR3: TGTGCCATCAGTGAGGGGACAGCAAATGAGCAGTTCTTC. Amino acids: CAISEGTANEQFF.

A word on this clone: The sample carries other DNA sequences with the same CDR3. The chain combines TRBV12-3 or TRBV12-4 with TRBJ2-5; D ambiguous. The CDR3 is 11 residues long. Trimming stripped 5 bases from V and 7 bases from J, with 8 bases between. The CDR3 bases are TGTGCCAGCAGTCTAAGAGGGACCCAGTACTTC. Its translation: CASSLRGTQYF.

The V and J genes are TRBV6-5 and TRBJ1-3; TRBD1 is a possible D gene (6 bases). The CDR3 is made up of 15 amino acids. V was trimmed by 7 bases and J by 2 bases, leaving 15 bases between them. In germline, CDR1 is MNHEY, CDR2 SVGAGI. In nucleotides, the CDR3 is TGTGCCAGCAAACGTTCAGGGGCGCCTGGAAACACCATATATTTT. Its protein product is CASKRSGAPGNTIYF.

J is TRBJ2-2 and V is TRBV27; the D gene is possibly TRBD1 (5 bases). The CDR3 consists of 14 residues. V was trimmed by 4 bases and J by 3 bases, leaving 9 bases between them. Germline loops: CDR1 MNHEY, CDR2 SMNVEV (reference sequence). CDR3 sequence reads: CASSWGGYTGELFF. CDR3 bases: TGTGCCAGCAGTTGGGGCGGATACACCGGGGAGCTGTTTTTT.

The rearrangement links TRBV7-2 to TRBJ2-3; maybe TRBD1 (6 bases). V dropped 3 bases and J dropped 2 bases, with 12 bases sitting between them. Looked up from germline, CDR1 is SGHTA and CDR2 is FQGNSA. This CDR3 is 15 amino acids long. Here the CDR3 DNA reads TGTGCCAGCAGCTTCTGGGGGCGCCCCACAGATACGCAGTATTTT. Its translation: CASSFWGRPTDTQYF.

This sequence joins TRBV24-1 and TRBJ2-1; TRBD2 aligns across 8 bases. Germline V CDR1 and CDR2: KGHDR, SFDVKD. The CDR3 contains 15 residues. Trimming removed 2 bases from V and 6 bases from J; junction bases left unmatched: 5. CDR3 region: CATSDSGLAINEQFF. The DNA for the CDR3 is TGTGCCACCAGTGATTCAGGACTAGCAATCAATGAGCAGTTCTTC.

This chain links TRBV19 with TRBJ2-7; maybe TRBD1 (5 bases). V was shortened by 1 base and J by 3 bases, with 13 bases between the two germline ends. The CDR3 totals 15 residues. Germline CDR1 is LNHDA and CDR2 is SQIVND (reference sequence). CDR3 DNA: TGTGCCAGTAGTATAGTAGCAGGGATTCACTACGAGCAGTACTTC. Protein sequence: CASSIVAGIHYEQYF.

The chain has TRBV12-3 or TRBV12-4 and TRBJ1-5; D is uncertain. CDR3 length: 11 residues. V was cut by 5 bases and J by 6 bases, with 5 bases left in between. Written as DNA, the CDR3 is TGTGCCAGCAGTCTAACTCAGCCCCAGCATTTT. This translates into CASSLTQPQHF.

The genes are TRBV4-3 and TRBJ1-2, with D hard to call. V was trimmed by 0 bases and J by 5 bases, leaving 13 bases between them. This CDR3 has 15 amino acids. The germline CDR1 and CDR2 sequences are LGHNA and YSLEER. The CDR3: CASSQERLAGYGYTF. The CDR3, as DNA: TGCGCCAGCAGCCAAGAACGTTTGGCGGGTTATGGCTACACCTTC.

This clone was counted a single time. The V gene is TRBV29-1, the J gene TRBJ1-1, with 7 bases identical to TRBD1. V trimming: 6 bases; J trimming: 7 bases; junction bases outside the gene matches: 11. CDR1 is SQVTM, CDR2 ANQGSEA, per germline. The CDR3 has 13 residues. Written as DNA, the CDR3 is TGCAGCGTCGCACAGGGGAGCGGCATTGAAGCTTTCTTT. Residues: CSVAQGSGIEAFF.

V gene TRBV6-5 combines with J gene TRBJ1-2; D possibly corresponds to TRBD1 (5 bases). From germline, CDR1 is MNHEY and CDR2 SVGAGI. Trimming shortened V by 6 bases and J by 1 base, and 6 bases separated the two germline ends. There are 12 residues in the CDR3. CDR3 residues: CASRQDNYGYTF. In DNA, the CDR3 is TGTGCCAGCAGACAGGATAACTATGGCTACACCTTC.

The chain recombines TRBV25-1 with TRBJ2-7; 8 nucleotides match TRBD1. The CDR3 is 14 amino acids. Germline trimming cut 4 bases from V and 5 bases from J; bases unmatched to any gene: 7. In germline, CDR1 is MGHDK, CDR2 SYGVNS. CDR3 in amino acids: CASSAGQGADEQYF. CDR3 DNA sequence: TGTGCCAGCAGTGCCGGACAGGGCGCTGACGAGCAGTACTTC.

This chain joins TRBV4-1 and TRBJ1-2; no definite D call. The CDR3 is made up of 13 amino acids. Germline V gene data show CDR1 as MGHRA and CDR2 as YSYEKL. Trimming took 4 bases from V and 2 from J, leaving 8 bases between them. The CDR3 reads CASSPPHNYGYTF. The CDR3 DNA follows: TGCGCCAGCAGCCCCCCACACAACTATGGCTACACCTTC.

The chain has TRBV9 and TRBJ2-1; D is perhaps TRBD2 (6 bases). Germline-derived CDR1 and CDR2 are SGDLS and YYNGEE. Trimming cost V 3 bases and J 7 bases, with 8 bases left between them. The CDR3 runs to 12 residues. The CDR3 sequence: CASSALANEQFF. CDR3 coding DNA: TGTGCCAGCAGCGCGCTAGCGAATGAGCAGTTCTTC.

The rearrangement links TRBV20-1 to TRBJ2-5; D unresolved. The CDR3 spans 11 residues. Germline values: CDR1 DFQATT, CDR2 SNEGSKA (reference sequence). The V end was cut by 4 bases, the J end by 7 bases, with 10 bases between. CDR3 sequence: CSAIKSRTQYF. In DNA, the CDR3 is TGCAGTGCTATCAAGTCCAGGACCCAGTACTTC.